This TCR beta chain was sequenced for a study of Ad26.COV2.S vaccination and SARS-CoV-2 variants. Study context: The COV1001 Ad26.COV2.S trial arm included the donor. Recipients of Ad26.COV2.S got it intramuscularly, once or twice 56 days apart.

TCRdb's table, derived via immunoSEQ multiplex PCR, lists solely in-frame clones and lacks some. The repertoire includes around 300,000 clones, roughly 89% of them detected once, and just under 5% sits in the top ten. Germline V gene data show CDR1 as SNHLY and CDR2 as FYNNEI. The trim removed 1 base at V and 3 bases at J, leaving 2 bases unmatched. The CDR3 sequence is 15 residues long. Treatment specified: some 20 received Ad26.COV2.S at low or high dose, single or two shots; about 5 received placebo; per-sample allocation not given. Material that was analyzed had been drawn on day 63 after the first vaccine or placebo injection. The shot given was an Ad26 vector that makes Wuhan-strain SARS-CoV-2 spike.

The source is a person aged 18-60 years who received the Ad26.COV2.S COVID-19 vaccine or a placebo. Source: peripheral blood, taken in a trial of Ad26.COV2.S vaccine versus placebo. V gene TRBV2 combines with J gene TRBJ1-4; TRBD1 matches at 7 bases. The CDR3 is CASSEEGAANEKLFF. In nucleotides, the CDR3 is TGTGCCAGCAGTGAAGAGGGGGCAGCTAATGAAAAACTGTTTTTT.